Listed below are T cell receptor beta chains from one sample, sequenced in a study of cytomegalovirus exposure and HLA in healthy donors. The data were produced by immunoSEQ multiplex PCR, yet TCRdb's version contains in-frame clones alone and is incomplete. The sample records approximately 100,000 clones, roughly 80% being singletons. The specimen sequenced was PBMCs. All receptors derive from a woman in her thirties or forties in good health and CMV-seronegative. Both conserved end residues are part of each CDR3. A D gene is named only where the DNA matches it firmly. Size is stated for part of the rows, as once, few or many counts, or as a class when the clone is expanded.

>TRBV27|-|-|TRBJ1-5
CASSFSPGAPGSF
TGTGCCAGCAGTTTCAGCCCCGGCGCCCCCGGGTCTTTT
>TRBV28|TRBD1|-|TRBJ1-1
CASSLFPDSGGTDTEAFF
TGTGCCAGCAGTTTATTTCCGGATTCAGGGGGGACGGACACTGAAGCTTTCTTT
>TRBV7-9|-|-|TRBJ2-2
CASSLPGLHTGELFF
TGTGCCAGCAGCCTACCCGGACTACACACCGGGGAGCTGTTTTTT
>TRBV28|TRBD2|-|TRBJ2-7
CASTSSGSGRYEQYF
TGTGCCAGCACCTCTAGCGGGAGCGGGCGATACGAGCAGTACTTC
>TRBV29-1|TRBD2|-|TRBJ2-1
CSVLAGGPGNEQFF
TGCAGCGTTCTAGCGGGAGGGCCGGGCAATGAGCAGTTCTTC
>TRBV7-9|-|-|TRBJ2-7
CASSLLAGQGYEQYF
TGTGCCAGCAGCTTATTAGCGGGACAGGGTTACGAGCAGTACTTC
>TRBV6-1|TRBD1|-|TRBJ1-5
CASSATGGPVSNQPQHF
TGTGCCAGCAGTGCTACAGGGGGCCCAGTGAGCAATCAGCCCCAGCATTTT
>TRBV14|TRBD2|few|TRBJ2-1
CASSQTSGAYNEQFF
TGTGCCAGCAGCCAAACTAGCGGAGCCTACAATGAGCAGTTCTTC
>TRBV2|-|-|TRBJ1-1
CASQIGGNTEAFF
TGTGCCAGCCAGATAGGGGGGAACACTGAAGCTTTCTTT
>TRBV20-1|-|-|TRBJ2-2
CSAPYTGELFF
TGCAGTGCCCCGTACACCGGGGAGCTGTTTTTT
>TRBV7-9|-|few|TRBJ1-1
CASSALGSGDEAFF
TGTGCCAGCAGCGCCCTAGGGAGTGGAGATGAAGCTTTCTTT
>TRBV5-4|-|-|TRBJ2-4
CASSRKGDIQYF
TGTGCCAGCAGCCGGAAGGGAGACATTCAGTACTTC
>TRBV5-1|-|-|TRBJ2-7
CASSLGGTDLRAQYF
TGCGCCAGCAGCTTGGGCGGGACTGATCTACGAGCCCAGTACTTC
>TRBV28|TRBD1|-|TRBJ2-1
CASSPPTGIVYNEQFF
TGTGCCAGCAGTCCCCCGACAGGGATCGTCTACAATGAGCAGTTCTTC
>TRBV6-1|-|-|TRBJ2-6
CASSEGPTVLTF
TGTGCCAGCAGTGAGGGCCCCACCGTCCTGACTTTC
>TRBV10-3|TRBD1|-|TRBJ1-5
CAIRGTGRGPQHF
TGTGCCATCAGGGGGACAGGTCGTGGGCCCCAGCATTTT
>TRBV19|-|-|TRBJ2-7
CASSISGDSYEQYF
TGTGCCAGTAGTATCTCGGGGGATTCGTACGAGCAGTACTTC
>TRBV12-5|TRBD2|once|TRBJ2-1
CASGLVLGGTYNEQFF
TGTGCTAGTGGTTTGGTACTGGGGGGGACCTACAATGAGCAGTTCTTC
>TRBV28|TRBD1|-|TRBJ1-2
CASSAGTGLYGYTF
TGTGCCAGCAGCGCCGGGACAGGGCTCTATGGCTACACCTTC
>TRBV30|TRBD1|-|TRBJ2-2
CAWSAGTGGTGELFF
TGTGCCTGGAGTGCCGGGACAGGGGGTACCGGGGAGCTGTTTTTT
>TRBV6-5|-|-|TRBJ1-2
CASSPDGAVEGYTF
TGTGCCAGCAGTCCCGACGGAGCCGTTGAGGGCTACACCTTC
>TRBV13|-|-|TRBJ2-1
CASRSRGGLDNEQFF
TGTGCCAGCAGGTCTAGGGGCGGTTTGGACAATGAGCAGTTCTTC
>TRBV19|TRBD1|-|TRBJ2-2
CASSRDRGTGELFF
TGTGCCAGTAGTAGGGACAGGGGCACCGGGGAGCTGTTTTTT
>TRBV7-9|-|-|TRBJ2-4
CASTLLLGVAKNIQYF
TGTGCCAGCACCCTCCTCCTCGGGGTCGCCAAAAACATTCAGTACTTC
>TRBV6-1|-|once|TRBJ2-1
CASSGDRDMYNEQFF
TGTGCCAGCAGTGGAGACCGGGACATGTACAATGAGCAGTTCTTC
>TRBV2|-|-|TRBJ1-1
CASSVMGHDTEAFF
TGTGCCAGCAGTGTCATGGGGCATGACACTGAAGCTTTCTTT
>TRBV29-1|TRBD1|few|TRBJ2-7
CSAGGRDRGLYEQYF
TGCAGCGCTGGGGGCCGGGACAGGGGGCTCTACGAGCAGTACTTC
>TRBV18|TRBD1|-|TRBJ1-2
CASSPRTGVLNYGYTF
TGTGCCAGCTCACCAAGGACAGGAGTCCTGAACTATGGCTACACCTTC
>TRBV7-2|-|-|TRBJ2-7
CASTRGGGDRAEQYF
TGTGCCAGCACCCGAGGGGGCGGGGATCGGGCCGAGCAGTACTTC
>TRBV19|TRBD2|-|TRBJ2-4
CASSILGGENIQYF
TGTGCCAGTAGTATTTTGGGAGGGGAAAACATTCAGTACTTC
>TRBV28|-|-|TRBJ2-7
CASSLLAISYEQYF
TGTGCCAGCAGTTTATTAGCCATTTCCTACGAGCAGTACTTC
>TRBV6-5|-|-|TRBJ1-5
CASRREGNQPQHF
TGTGCCAGCAGGAGGGAAGGCAATCAGCCCCAGCATTTT
>TRBV7-9|TRBD1|-|TRBJ1-1
CASSLGGTGTAFF
TGTGCCAGCAGCTTGGGGGGGACAGGGACGGCTTTCTTT